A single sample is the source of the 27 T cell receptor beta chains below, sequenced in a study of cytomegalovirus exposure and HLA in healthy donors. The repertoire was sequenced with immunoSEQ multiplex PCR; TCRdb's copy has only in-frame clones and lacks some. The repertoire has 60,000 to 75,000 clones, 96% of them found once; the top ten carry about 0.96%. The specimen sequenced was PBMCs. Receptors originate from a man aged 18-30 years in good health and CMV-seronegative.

CDR3 in amino acids: CASSYHGELFF. In nucleotides, the CDR3 is TGTGCCAGCAGTTATCACGGGGAGCTGTTTTTT. The chain is built from TRBV27 and TRBJ2-2; D gene uncertain. The V gene lost 4 bases and the J gene lost 7 bases, with 4 bases spanning the gap. The CDR3 consists of 11 residues. Germline loops: CDR1 MNHEY, CDR2 SMNVEV (reference sequence).

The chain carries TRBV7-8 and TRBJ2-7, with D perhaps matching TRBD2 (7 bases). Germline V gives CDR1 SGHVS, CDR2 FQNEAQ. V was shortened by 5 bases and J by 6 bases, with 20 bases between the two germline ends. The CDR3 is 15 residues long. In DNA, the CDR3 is TGTGCCAGCAGCCGTAGGGGGGGAGGGCTTTCCGAGCAGTACTTC. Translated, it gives CASSRRGGGLSEQYF. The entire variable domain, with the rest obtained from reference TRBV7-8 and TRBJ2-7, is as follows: GAGVSQSPRYKVAKRGQDVALRCDPISGHVSLFWYQQALGQGPEFLTYFQNEAQLDKSGLPSDRFFAERPEGSVSTLKIQRTQQEDSAVYLCASSRRGGGLSEQYFGPGTRLTVT.

This chain's CDR3 is CASSEALRSSFPYEQYF. The CDR3 nucleotides read TGTGCCAGCAGTGAAGCGCTTCGGTCCTCATTCCCCTACGAGCAGTACTTC. This chain joins TRBV6-1 and TRBJ2-7; no firm D call. Germline CDR1 and CDR2: MNHNS and SASEGT. CDR3 length equals 17 residues. The V end lost 0 bases, the J end lost 2 bases, and 17 bases lay between the germline ends.

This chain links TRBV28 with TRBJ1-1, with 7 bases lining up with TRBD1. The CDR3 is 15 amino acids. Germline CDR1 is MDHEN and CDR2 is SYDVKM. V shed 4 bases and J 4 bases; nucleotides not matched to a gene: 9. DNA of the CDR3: TGTGCCAGCAGTTCGTGGGGCAGGGGGAGCACTGAAGCTTTCTTT. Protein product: CASSSWGRGSTEAFF.

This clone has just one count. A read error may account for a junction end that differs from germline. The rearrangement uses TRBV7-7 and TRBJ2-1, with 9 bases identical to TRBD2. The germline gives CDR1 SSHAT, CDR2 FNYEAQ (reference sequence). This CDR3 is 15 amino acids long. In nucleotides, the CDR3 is TGTGCTAGCAGCTTAGGGGGTAGCGGGAGCAATGAGCAGTTCTTC. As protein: CASSLGGSGSNEQFF.

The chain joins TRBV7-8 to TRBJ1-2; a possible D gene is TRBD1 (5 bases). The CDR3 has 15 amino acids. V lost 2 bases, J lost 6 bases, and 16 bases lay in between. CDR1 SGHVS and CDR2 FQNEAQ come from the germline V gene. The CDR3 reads CASSLRIPGKDGYTF. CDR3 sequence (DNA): TGTGCCAGCAGCTTACGGATACCAGGGAAGGATGGCTACACCTTC.

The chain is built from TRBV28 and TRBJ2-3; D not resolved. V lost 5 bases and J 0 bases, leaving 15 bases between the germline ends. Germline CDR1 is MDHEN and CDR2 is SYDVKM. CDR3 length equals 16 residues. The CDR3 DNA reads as TGTGCCAGCAGTCCTGACTCCCAACCTAGCACAGATACGCAGTATTTT. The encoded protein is CASSPDSQPSTDTQYF.

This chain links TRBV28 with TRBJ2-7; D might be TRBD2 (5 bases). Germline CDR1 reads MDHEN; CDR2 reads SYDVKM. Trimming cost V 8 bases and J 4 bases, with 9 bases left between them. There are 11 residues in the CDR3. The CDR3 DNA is TGTGCCAGCGGGAGTAGGTACGAGCAGTACTTC. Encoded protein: CASGSRYEQYF. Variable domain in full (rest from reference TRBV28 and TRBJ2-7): DVKVTQSSRYLVKRTGEKVFLECVQDMDHENMFWYRQDPGLGLRLIYFSYDVKMKEKGDIPEGYSVSREKKERFSLILESASTNQTSMYLCASGSRYEQYFGPGTRLTVT.

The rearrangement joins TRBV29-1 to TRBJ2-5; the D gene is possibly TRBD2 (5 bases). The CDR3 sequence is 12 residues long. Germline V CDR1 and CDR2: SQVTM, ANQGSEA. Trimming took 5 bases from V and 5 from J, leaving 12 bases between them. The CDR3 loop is CSVSDSVETQYF. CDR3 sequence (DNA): TGCAGCGTTAGTGATAGCGTGGAGACCCAGTACTTC.

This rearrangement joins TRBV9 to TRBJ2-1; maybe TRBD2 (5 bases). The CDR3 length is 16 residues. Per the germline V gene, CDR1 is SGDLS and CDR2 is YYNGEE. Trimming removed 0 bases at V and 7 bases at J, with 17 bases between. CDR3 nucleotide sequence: TGTGCCAGCAGCGTAGCCTCCGGGGTCTCAAGGAATGAGCAGTTCTTC. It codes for CASSVASGVSRNEQFF.

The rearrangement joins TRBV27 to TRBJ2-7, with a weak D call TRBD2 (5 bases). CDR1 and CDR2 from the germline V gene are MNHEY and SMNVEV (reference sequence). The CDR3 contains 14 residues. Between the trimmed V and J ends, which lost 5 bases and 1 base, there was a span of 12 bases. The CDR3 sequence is CASSPVERSYEQYF. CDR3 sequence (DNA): TGTGCCAGCAGTCCTGTAGAGCGGTCCTACGAGCAGTACTTC.

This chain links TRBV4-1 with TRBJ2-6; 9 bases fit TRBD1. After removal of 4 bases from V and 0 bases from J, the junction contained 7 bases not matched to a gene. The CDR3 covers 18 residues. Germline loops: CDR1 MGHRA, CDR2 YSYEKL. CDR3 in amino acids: CASSLRDRVSSGANVLTF. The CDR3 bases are TGCGCCAGCAGCCTACGGGACAGGGTGTCCTCTGGGGCCAACGTCCTGACTTTC.

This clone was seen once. CDR3 loop: CASSQDTGTRSDTQYF. As DNA, the CDR3 is TGCGCCAGCAGCCAAGATACAGGGACTAGGAGCGATACGCAGTATTTT. The chain combines TRBV4-1 with TRBJ2-3, with 8 bases aligning to TRBD2. The trim removed 0 bases at V and 6 bases at J, leaving 8 bases unmatched. In germline, CDR1 is MGHRA, CDR2 YSYEKL. The CDR3 covers 16 residues.

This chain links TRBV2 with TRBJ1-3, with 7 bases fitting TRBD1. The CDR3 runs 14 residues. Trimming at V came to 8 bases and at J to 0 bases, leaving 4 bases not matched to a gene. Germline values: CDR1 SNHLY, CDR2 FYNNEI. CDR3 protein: CASLRDSSGNTIYF. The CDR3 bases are TGTGCCAGCCTCCGGGACAGCTCTGGAAACACCATATATTTT.

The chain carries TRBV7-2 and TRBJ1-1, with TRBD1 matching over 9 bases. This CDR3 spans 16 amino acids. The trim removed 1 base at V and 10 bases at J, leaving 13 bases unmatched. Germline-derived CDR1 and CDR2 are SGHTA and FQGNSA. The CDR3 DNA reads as TGTGCCAGCAGCTTAGATCAAGGGACAGGGACCCTAGTAGCTTTCTTT. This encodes CASSLDQGTGTLVAFF.

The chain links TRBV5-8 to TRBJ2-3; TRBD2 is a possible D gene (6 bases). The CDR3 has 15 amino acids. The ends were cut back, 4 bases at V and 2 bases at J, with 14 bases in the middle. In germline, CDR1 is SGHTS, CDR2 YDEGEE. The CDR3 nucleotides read TGTGCCAGCAGCACGACTAGACCTTTCACAGATACGCAGTATTTT. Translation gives CASSTTRPFTDTQYF.

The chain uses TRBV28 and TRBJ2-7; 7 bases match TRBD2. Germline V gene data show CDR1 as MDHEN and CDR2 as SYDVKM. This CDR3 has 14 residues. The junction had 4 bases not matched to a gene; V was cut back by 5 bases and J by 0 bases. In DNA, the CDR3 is TGTGCCAGCAGTCCGGGACTAAGCTCCTACGAGCAGTACTTC. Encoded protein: CASSPGLSSYEQYF.

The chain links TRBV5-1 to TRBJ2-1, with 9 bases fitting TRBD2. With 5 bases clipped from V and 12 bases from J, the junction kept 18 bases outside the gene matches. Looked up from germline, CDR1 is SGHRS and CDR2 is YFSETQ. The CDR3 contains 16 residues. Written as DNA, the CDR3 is TGCGCCAGCAGGCGTGGTGACGGCGGGAGGGCCCTGGGGCAGTTCTTC. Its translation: CASRRGDGGRALGQFF.

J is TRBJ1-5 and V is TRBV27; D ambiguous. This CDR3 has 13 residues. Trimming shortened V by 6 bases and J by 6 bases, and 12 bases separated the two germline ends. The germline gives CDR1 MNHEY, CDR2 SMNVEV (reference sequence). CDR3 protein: CASRVGDGQPQHF. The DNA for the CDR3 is TGTGCCAGCAGGGTCGGGGATGGTCAGCCCCAGCATTTT.

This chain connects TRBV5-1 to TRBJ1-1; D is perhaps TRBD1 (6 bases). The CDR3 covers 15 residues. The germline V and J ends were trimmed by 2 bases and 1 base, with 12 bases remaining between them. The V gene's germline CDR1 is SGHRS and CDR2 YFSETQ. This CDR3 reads CASSFRVQGNTEAFF. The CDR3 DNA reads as TGCGCCAGCAGCTTTCGGGTACAGGGGAACACTGAAGCTTTCTTT. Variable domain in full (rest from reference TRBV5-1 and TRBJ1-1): KAGVTQTPRYLIKTRGQQVTLSCSPISGHRSVSWYQQTPGQGLQFLFEYFSETQRNKGNFPGRFSGRQFSNSRSEMNVSTLELGDSALYLCASSFRVQGNTEAFFGQGTRLTVV.

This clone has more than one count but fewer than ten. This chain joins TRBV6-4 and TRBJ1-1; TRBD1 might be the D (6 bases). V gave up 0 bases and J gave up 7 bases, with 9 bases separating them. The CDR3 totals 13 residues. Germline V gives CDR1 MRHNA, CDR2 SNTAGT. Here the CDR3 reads CASSDSEQGEAFF. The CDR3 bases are TGTGCCAGCAGTGACTCAGAACAGGGTGAAGCTTTCTTT.

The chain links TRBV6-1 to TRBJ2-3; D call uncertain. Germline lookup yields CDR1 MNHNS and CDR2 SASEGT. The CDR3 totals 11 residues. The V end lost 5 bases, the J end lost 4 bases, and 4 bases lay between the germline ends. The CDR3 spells CASSRADTQYF. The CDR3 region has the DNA TGTGCCAGCAGTCGTGCAGATACGCAGTATTTT.

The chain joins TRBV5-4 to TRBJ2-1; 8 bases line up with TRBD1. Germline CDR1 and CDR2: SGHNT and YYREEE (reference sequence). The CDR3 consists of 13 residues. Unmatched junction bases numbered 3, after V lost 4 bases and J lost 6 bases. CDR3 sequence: CASSPQGANEQFF. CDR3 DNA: TGTGCCAGCAGCCCCCAGGGGGCCAATGAGCAGTTCTTC. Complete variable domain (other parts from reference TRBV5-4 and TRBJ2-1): ETGVTQSPTHLIKTRGQQVTLRCSSQSGHNTVSWYQQALGQGPQFIFQYYREEENGRGNFPPRFSGLQFPNYSSELNVNALELDDSALYLCASSPQGANEQFFGPGTRLTVL.

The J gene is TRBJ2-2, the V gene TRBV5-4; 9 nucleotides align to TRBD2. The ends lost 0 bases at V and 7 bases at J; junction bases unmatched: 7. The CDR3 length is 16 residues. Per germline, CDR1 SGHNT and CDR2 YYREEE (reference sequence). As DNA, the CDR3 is TGTGCCAGCAGCTTGGGGGCGGGAGGGCCTAGCGGGGAGCTGTTTTTT. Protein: CASSLGAGGPSGELFF.

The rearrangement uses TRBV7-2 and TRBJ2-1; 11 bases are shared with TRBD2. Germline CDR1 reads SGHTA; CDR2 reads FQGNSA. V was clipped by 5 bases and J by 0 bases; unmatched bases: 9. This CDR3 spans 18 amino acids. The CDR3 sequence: CASSDKRLAGHSYNEQFF. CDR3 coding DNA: TGTGCCAGCAGCGATAAGCGACTAGCGGGACACTCCTACAATGAGCAGTTCTTC.

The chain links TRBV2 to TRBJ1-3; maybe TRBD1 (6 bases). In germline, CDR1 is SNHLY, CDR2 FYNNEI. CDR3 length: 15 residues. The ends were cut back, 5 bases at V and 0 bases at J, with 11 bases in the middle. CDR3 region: CASSKQGLSGNTIYF. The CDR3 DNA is TGTGCCAGCAGTAAACAGGGCCTCTCTGGAAACACCATATATTTT.

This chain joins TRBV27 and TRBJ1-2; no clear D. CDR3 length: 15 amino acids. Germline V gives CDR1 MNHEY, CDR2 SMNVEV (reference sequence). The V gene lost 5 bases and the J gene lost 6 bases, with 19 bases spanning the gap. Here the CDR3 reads CASSPLLTELNGYTF. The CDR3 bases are TGTGCCAGCAGTCCACTCCTGACTGAATTAAATGGCTACACCTTC.